The clone carrying this T cell receptor beta chain is deemed medium-sized. The source of the sample is a study of spatial heterogeneity in lung cancer. The library protocol tagged each TCR cDNA with a unique molecular identifier. TCRdb analysed the 5' RACE reads with MiXCR anew, one entry per CDR3 protein. The sample consists of about 23,000 distinct CDR3 sequences, 4.5% to 5.5% of them appearing once. Indicated time point: sample taken at primary tumor resection. Tumor, nontumor lung or frozen PBMC supplied whole RNA, sequenced without sorting. Samples came from some 71 TRACERx patients with untreated early-stage lung cancer. The germline V and J ends were trimmed by 6 bases and 2 bases, with 14 bases remaining between them. This CDR3 region has 16 residues. Germline loops: CDR1 MDHEN, CDR2 SYDVKM.

V is TRBV28 and J is TRBJ2-6, with D possibly matching TRBD1 (6 bases). This TCR was sampled from a male donor with early-stage non-small cell lung cancer. The specimen comprised PBMCs, sampled at surgery. In DNA, the CDR3 is TGTGCCAGCAGCTTGGGGGCAGGGACTGGGGCCAACGTCCTGACTTTC. Protein sequence: CASSLGAGTGANVLTF. The full variable domain, rest sourced from reference TRBV28 and TRBJ2-6, is DVKVTQSSRYLVKRTGEKVFLECVQDMDHENMFWYRQDPGLGLRLIYFSYDVKMKEKGDIPEGYSVSREKKERFSLILESASTNQTSMYLCASSLGAGTGANVLTFGAGSRLTVL.